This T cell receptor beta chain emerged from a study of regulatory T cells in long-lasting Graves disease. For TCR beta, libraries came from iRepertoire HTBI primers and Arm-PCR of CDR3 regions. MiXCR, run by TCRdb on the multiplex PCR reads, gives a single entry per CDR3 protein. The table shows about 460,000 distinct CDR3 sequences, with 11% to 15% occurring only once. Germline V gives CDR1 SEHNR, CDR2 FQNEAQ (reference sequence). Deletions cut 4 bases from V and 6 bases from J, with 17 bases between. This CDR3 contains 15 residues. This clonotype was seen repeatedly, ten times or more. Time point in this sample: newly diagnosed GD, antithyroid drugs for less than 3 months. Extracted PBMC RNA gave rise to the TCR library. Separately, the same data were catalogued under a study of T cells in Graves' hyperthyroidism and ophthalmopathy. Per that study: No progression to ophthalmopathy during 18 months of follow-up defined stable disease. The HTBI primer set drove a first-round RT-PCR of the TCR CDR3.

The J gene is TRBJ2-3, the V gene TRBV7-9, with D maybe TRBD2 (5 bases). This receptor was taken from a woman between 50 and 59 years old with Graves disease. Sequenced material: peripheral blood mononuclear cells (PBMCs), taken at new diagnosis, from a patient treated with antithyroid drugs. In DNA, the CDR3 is TGTGCCAGCAGCTCGGAAGCGGTACTGGGGGATACGCAGTATTTT. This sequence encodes CASSSEAVLGDTQYF.